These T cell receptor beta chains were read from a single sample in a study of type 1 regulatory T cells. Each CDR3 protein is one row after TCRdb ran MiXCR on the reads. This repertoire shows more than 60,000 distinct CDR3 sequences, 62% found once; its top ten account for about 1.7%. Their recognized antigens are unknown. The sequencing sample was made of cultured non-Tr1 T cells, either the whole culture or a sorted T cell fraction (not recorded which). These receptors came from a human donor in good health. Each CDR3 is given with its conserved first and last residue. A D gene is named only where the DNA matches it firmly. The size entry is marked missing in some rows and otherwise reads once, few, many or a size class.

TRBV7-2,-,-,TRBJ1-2,TGTGCCAGCAGCTTAAATCCGGGACACTATGGCTACACCTTC,CASSLNPGHYGYTF
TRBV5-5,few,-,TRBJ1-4,TGTGCCAGCAGTCCCCAGGGATTGAGCAATGAAAAACTGTTTTTT,CASSPQGLSNEKLFF
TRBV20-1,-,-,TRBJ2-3,TGCAGTGCCAAACGGGACGCCAGCCTGGATACGCAGTATTTT,CSAKRDASLDTQYF
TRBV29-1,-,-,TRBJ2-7,TGCAGCGTTGAAGAAACTCAAAAGGGTGACGAGCAGTACTTC,CSVEETQKGDEQYF
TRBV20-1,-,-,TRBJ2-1,TGCAGTGCTAGAGTCCCCGGGACATCGTACAATGAGCAGTTCTTC,CSARVPGTSYNEQFF
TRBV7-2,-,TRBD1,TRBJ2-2,TGTGCCAGCAGACGACCCACAGGGGGCGCCCACACCGGGGAGCTGTTTTTT,CASRRPTGGAHTGELFF
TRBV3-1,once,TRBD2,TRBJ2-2,TGTGCCAGCAGCCAAGATCCCTGGACTAGGGGCGGGGAGCTGTTTTTT,CASSQDPWTRGGELFF
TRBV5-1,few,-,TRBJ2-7,TGCGCCAGCAGCCTCGAGAGGGCGGGGTCCCGTGTAAAGCAGTACTTC,CASSLERAGSRVKQYF
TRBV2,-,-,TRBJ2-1,TGTGCCAGCCTGCGACTAAAGAACAATGAGCAGTTCTTC,CASLRLKNNEQFF
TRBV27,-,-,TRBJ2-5,TGTGCCAGCAGTTTCCGGGTGGGGGTGGAGACCCAGTACTTC,CASSFRVGVETQYF
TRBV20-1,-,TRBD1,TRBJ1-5,TGCAGTGTAGGGGGCCCGAACAATCAGCCCCAGCATTTT,CSVGGPNNQPQHF
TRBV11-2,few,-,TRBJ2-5,TGTGCCAGCAGCTTAGGGGGGGCAGGGAAGACCCAGTACTTC,CASSLGGAGKTQYF
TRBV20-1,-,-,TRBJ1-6,TGCAGTGCTAGTTTACCTGGCGGGTCACCCCTCCACTTT,CSASLPGGSPLHF
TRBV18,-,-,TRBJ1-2,TGTGCCAGCTCATCAGGGGACCACTATGGCTACACCTTC,CASSSGDHYGYTF
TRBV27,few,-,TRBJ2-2,TGTGCCAGCAGTTCCACTCCGGGTGTCAAGACCGGGGAGCTGTTTTTT,CASSSTPGVKTGELFF
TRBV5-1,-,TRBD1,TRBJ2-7,TGCGCCAGCAGTACGGACAGGGGCGGATACTCCTACGAGCAGTACTTC,CASSTDRGGYSYEQYF
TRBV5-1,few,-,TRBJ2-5,TGCGCCAGCAGCTTTGGGAGGCAAGAGACCCAGTACTTC,CASSFGRQETQYF
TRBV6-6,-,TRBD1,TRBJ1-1,TGTGCCAGCGTCCGACAGGGGGTATACACTGAAGCTTTCTTT,CASVRQGVYTEAFF
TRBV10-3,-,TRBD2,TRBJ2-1,TGTGCCATCAGTGATTACGGGACTAGCGCGAACAATGAGCAGTTCTTC,CAISDYGTSANNEQFF
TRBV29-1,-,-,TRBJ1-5,TGCAGCGTTGAAGTAACAGTCAATCAGCCCCAGCATTTT,CSVEVTVNQPQHF
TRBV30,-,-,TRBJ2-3,TGTGCCTGGAGTCGTGGGGGCACAGATACGCAGTATTTT,CAWSRGGTDTQYF
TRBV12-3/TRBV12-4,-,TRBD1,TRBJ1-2,TGTGCCAGCAATCTCGGACAGGGGGGTGGCTACACCTTC,CASNLGQGGGYTF
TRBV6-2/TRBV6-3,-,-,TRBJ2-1,TGTGCCAGCAGTTACCCCCGGACCTTAAATGAGCAGTTCTTC,CASSYPRTLNEQFF
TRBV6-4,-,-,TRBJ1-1,TGTGCCAGCAGTGTAGCCCCCGGTGGGAACACTGAAGCTTTCTTT,CASSVAPGGNTEAFF
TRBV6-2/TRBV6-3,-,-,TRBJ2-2,TGTGCCACCGTGGCGGGTAGGGCCGGGGAGCTGTTTTTT,CATVAGRAGELFF
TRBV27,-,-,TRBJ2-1,TGTGCCAGCAGTTTAAGAACCCCTCAGGTGGGGAGCTCCTACAATGAGCAGTTCTTC,CASSLRTPQVGSSYNEQFF
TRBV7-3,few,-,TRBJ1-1,TGTGCCAGCAGCTTACAGGGTACGAACACTGAAGCTTTCTTT,CASSLQGTNTEAFF
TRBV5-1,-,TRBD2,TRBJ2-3,TGCGCCAGCAGCGGCTCGGGACTAGCGGGAGAAGTGATGTATTTT,CASSGSGLAGEVMYF
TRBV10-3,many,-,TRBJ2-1,TGTGCCATCAGTGATCCGTTACGGGACAATGAGCAGTTCTTC,CAISDPLRDNEQFF
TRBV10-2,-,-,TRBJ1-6,TGCGCCAGCAGATCCGACACCCCGTCTTCACCCCTCCACTTT,CASRSDTPSSPLHF
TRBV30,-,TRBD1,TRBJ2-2,TGTGCCTCCCCCCGGGGACAGGGGACCGGGGAGCTGTTTTTT,CASPRGQGTGELFF
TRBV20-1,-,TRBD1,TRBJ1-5,TGCAGTGCTAGAGATATGAGGCAGGGGGAGGTTCAGCCCCAGCATTTT,CSARDMRQGEVQPQHF
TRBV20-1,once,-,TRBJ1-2,TGCAGTGCTCCGGCGCCCGTCGGCTATGGCTACACCTTC,CSAPAPVGYGYTF
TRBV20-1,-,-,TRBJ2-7,TGCAGTGCTAGAGGGGGTCCGGGAGAGAACGAGCAGTACTTC,CSARGGPGENEQYF
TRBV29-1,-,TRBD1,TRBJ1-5,TGCAGCGTTGCGGACAGGGGCAATCAGCCCCAGCATTTT,CSVADRGNQPQHF